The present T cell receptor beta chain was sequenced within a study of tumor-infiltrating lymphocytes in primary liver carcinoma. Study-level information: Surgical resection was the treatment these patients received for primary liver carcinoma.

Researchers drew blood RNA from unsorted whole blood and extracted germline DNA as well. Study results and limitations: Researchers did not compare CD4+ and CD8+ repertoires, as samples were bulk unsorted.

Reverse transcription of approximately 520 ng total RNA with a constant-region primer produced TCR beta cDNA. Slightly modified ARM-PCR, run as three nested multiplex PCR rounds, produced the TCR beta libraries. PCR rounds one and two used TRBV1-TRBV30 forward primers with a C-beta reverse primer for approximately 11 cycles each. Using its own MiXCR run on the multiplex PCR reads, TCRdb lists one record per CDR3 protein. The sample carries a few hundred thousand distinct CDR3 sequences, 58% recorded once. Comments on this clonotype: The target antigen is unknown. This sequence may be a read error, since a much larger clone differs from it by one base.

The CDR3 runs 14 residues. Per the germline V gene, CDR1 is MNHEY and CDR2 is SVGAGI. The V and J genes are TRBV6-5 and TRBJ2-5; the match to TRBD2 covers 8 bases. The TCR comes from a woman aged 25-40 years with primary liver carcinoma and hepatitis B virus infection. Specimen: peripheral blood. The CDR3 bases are TGTGCCAACAGTTACGGGAGGGGGAAAGAGACCCAGTACTTC. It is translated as CANSYGRGKETQYF.